One sample yielded the 13 T cell receptor beta chains listed below, sequenced in a study of regulatory T cells in long-lasting Graves disease. Time point given: newly diagnosed GD, antithyroid drugs for less than 3 months. After RNA was extracted from PBMCs, the TCR library was made from it. Building of the TCR beta libraries involved iRepertoire HTBI primers and Arm-PCR of CDR3 regions. TCRdb analysed the multiplex PCR reads with MiXCR anew, one entry per CDR3 protein. The profile covers 400,000 to 500,000 distinct CDR3 sequences, with 14% to 15% appearing a single time and approximately 7.6% taken by the ten largest. This sample was also put to use in a study of T cells in Graves' hyperthyroidism and ophthalmopathy.

The input for sequencing was peripheral blood mononuclear cells (PBMCs), taken at new diagnosis, from a patient treated with antithyroid drugs. These receptors came from a woman in her forties with Graves disease.

This clonotype was found many times. This rearrangement joins TRBV28 to TRBJ2-2; D remains unclear. The CDR3 has 15 amino acids. The V end lost 3 bases, the J end lost 4 bases, and 12 bases lay between the germline ends. Germline CDR1 reads MDHEN; CDR2 reads SYDVKM. CDR3 protein: CASSLQVHGTGELFF. CDR3 coding DNA: TGTGCCAGCAGTTTGCAAGTCCACGGCACCGGGGAGCTGTTTTTT.

The V and J genes are TRBV7-9 and TRBJ2-7; the D gene is possibly TRBD2 (6 bases). Trimming took off 4 bases at V and 8 bases at J, with 21 bases between the two ends. The germline gives CDR1 SEHNR, CDR2 FQNEAQ (reference sequence). CDR3 size: 15 residues. In nucleotides, the CDR3 is TGTGCCAGCAGCTCCCCCCGGGACTCCCCTTCAAAGCAGTACTTC. Its translation is CASSSPRDSPSKQYF.

This chain joins TRBV6-4 and TRBJ2-1; tentatively, D is TRBD2 (5 bases). Between the trimmed V and J ends, which lost 3 bases and 6 bases, there was a span of 9 bases. There are 13 residues in the CDR3. Germline V CDR1 and CDR2: MRHNA, SNTAGT. CDR3 loop: CASSDPGSNEQFF. CDR3 coding DNA: TGTGCCAGCAGTGATCCGGGGAGCAATGAGCAGTTCTTC.

This clonotype was seen many times. The genes are TRBV30 and TRBJ2-1, with D unclear. Germline V gives CDR1 GTSNPN, CDR2 SVGIG (reference sequence). CDR3 length equals 13 residues. The V and J ends lost 4 bases and 4 bases respectively, with 11 bases between them. The CDR3, as DNA: TGTGCCTGGAACCCGGCTAGATACAATGAGCAGTTCTTC. Encoded protein: CAWNPARYNEQFF.

Worth noting for this clonotype: One end of the junction does not line up with germline, which may come from a read error. This rearrangement joins TRBV4-1 to TRBJ2-3, with TRBD1 as a possible D gene (5 bases). Germline V lookup: CDR1 MGHRA, CDR2 YSYEKL. This CDR3 has 16 amino acids. CDR3 coding DNA: TGTGCCAGCAGCTATAGGGTGGGTTGGGGCAAAGATACGCAGTATTTT. It specifies CASSYRVGWGKDTQYF.

This clonotype has just a few counts. V usage is TRBV7-2 and J usage is TRBJ2-2; tentatively, D is TRBD1 (6 bases). CDR1 SGHTA and CDR2 FQGNSA come from the germline V gene. Deletions cut 5 bases from V and 0 bases from J, with 10 bases between. The CDR3 length is 15 residues. CDR3 loop: CASSTQGPNTGELFF. CDR3 DNA sequence: TGTGCCAGCAGCACACAGGGCCCGAACACCGGGGAGCTGTTTTTT.

The chain recombines TRBV4-2 with TRBJ2-3; D is unresolved. The CDR3 spans 15 residues. Germline V lookup: CDR1 LGHNA, CDR2 YNFKEQ. Trimming pared 0 bases from V and 1 base from J, leaving 8 bases between. The CDR3 bases are TGTGCCAGCAGCCAAGATTTTGAACGCACAGATACGCAGTATTTT. Its translation is CASSQDFERTDTQYF.

This clonotype was seen many times. The gene calls are TRBV10-3 and TRBJ2-3; no clear D. This CDR3 contains 13 residues. Per germline, CDR1 ENHRY and CDR2 SYGVKD. Trimming pared 6 bases from V and 4 bases from J, leaving 11 bases between. DNA of the CDR3: TGTGCCATCAGCCTGGAAAGGTCAGATACGCAGTATTTT. Amino acids: CAISLERSDTQYF.

The sample holds many counts of this clonotype. The V gene is TRBV12-3 or TRBV12-4, the J gene TRBJ1-2; 7 bases are a match to TRBD1. Losses at the gene ends were 4 bases for V and 3 bases for J; bases not matched to a gene: 5. The CDR3 runs to 14 residues. CDR3 amino acids: CASSSPGTDYGYTF. CDR3 sequence (DNA): TGTGCCAGCAGTTCCCCCGGGACAGACTATGGCTACACCTTC.

This clonotype showed up many times. The rearrangement joins TRBV7-9 to TRBJ2-5; 12 bases align to TRBD1. Germline trimming cut 5 bases from V and 1 base from J; bases unmatched to any gene: 5. The germline V gene encodes CDR1 SEHNR and CDR2 FQNEAQ (reference sequence). The CDR3 length is 16 residues. The CDR3 here is CASSAGTGGIQETQYF. The CDR3 nucleotides are TGTGCCAGCAGCGCGGGGACAGGGGGCATCCAAGAGACCCAGTACTTC.

This clonotype was observed many times. The rearrangement uses TRBV3-1 and TRBJ2-3, with D unresolved. The CDR3 consists of 18 residues. The V and J ends lost 0 bases and 0 bases respectively, with 16 bases between them. The germline V gene has CDR1 LGHDT and CDR2 YNNKEL (reference sequence). CDR3 nucleotides: TGTGCCAGCAGCCAAGAATTCCCCTCACCGTCTAGCACAGATACGCAGTATTTT. As protein: CASSQEFPSPSSTDTQYF.

This clonotype was counted ten times or more. The chain couples TRBV5-5 to TRBJ2-7; 8 nucleotides line up with TRBD2. The germline V gene encodes CDR1 SGHKS and CDR2 YYEKEE (reference sequence). The CDR3 runs to 15 residues. V trimming: 0 bases; J trimming: 2 bases; junction bases outside the gene matches: 4. The CDR3 here is CASSLEAGLAYEQYF. The CDR3 DNA reads TGTGCCAGCAGCTTGGAGGCGGGACTAGCCTACGAGCAGTACTTC.

To note about this clonotype: Given a much more abundant clone one base away, this may be a read error. The CDR3 ends on some other residue instead of the conserved phenylalanine or tryptophan, so this is likely a read error. The V and J genes are TRBV12-3 or TRBV12-4 and TRBJ2-5; D possibly uses TRBD1 or TRBD2 (8 bases each). The J call may not be correct, given that the DNA end is closer to TRBJ2-1. This CDR3 is built from 15 residues. The CDR3 DNA reads as TGTGCCAGCAGGTGGAGCGGGAGCAGGGGGCTTGAGCAGTTCCTC. Amino acid sequence: CASRWSGSRGLEQFL.